The clone carrying this TCR beta chain was seen repeatedly, ten times or more. Its antigen is undetermined. The germline CDR1 and CDR2 sequences are SGHRS and YFSETQ. This CDR3 is built from 15 residues. Trimming at V came to 6 bases and at J to 2 bases, leaving 5 bases not matched to a gene. This sample stems from a study of T-cell reconstitution after alpha-beta-depleted transplantation in children. The study, taken as a whole, reports: Several hundred expanded graft clones reportedly were the source of alpha-beta T cells about two months after transplant. Diversity of TCRbeta at day 60 was high in some patients, arising from surviving recipient T cells and thymic progenitors. A year post-transplant, T-cell counts and diversity derived mostly from newly produced T cells.

TCRbeta library preparation incorporated unique molecular identifiers. Each CDR3 protein gets one entry after TCRdb re-called the PCR reads with MiXCR. This table has approximately 300,000 distinct CDR3 sequences, roughly a tenth appearing once. The clonotype was recovered from a boy younger than two with acute myeloid leukemia, due to receive a stem cell transplant. The V call is TRBV5-1, the J call TRBJ2-3; 11 positions match TRBD2. The specimen comprised PBMCs, sampled before TCRalphabeta/CD19-depleted stem cell transplant. CDR3 loop: CASTLGLADTDTQYF. Here the CDR3 DNA reads TGCGCCAGCACTTTGGGACTAGCGGACACAGATACGCAGTATTTT.